These 17 T cell receptor beta chains were all obtained from the same sample, sequenced in a study of shared clonotypes between healthy human individuals. Only in-frame clones appear in the TCRdb table, and some are missing; sequencing was by immunoSEQ multiplex PCR. The sample holds approximately 640,000 clones, about 78% seen once. Sequenced sample: memory CD4+ T cells sorted from blood. Described subset: CD45RA-negative fraction. The source of these receptors is a woman aged 25 to 39 in good health.

This rearrangement joins TRBV6-6 to TRBJ2-1; D is perhaps TRBD1 or TRBD2 (6 bases each). The CDR3 sequence is 14 residues long. Germline V gene lookup returns CDR1 MNHNY and CDR2 SVGAGI (reference sequence). V lost 5 bases and J lost 6, with 14 bases in between. The DNA for the CDR3 is TGTGCCAGCAGTCCCCAGGGGAGGCGCAATGAGCAGTTCTTC. Translation gives CASSPQGRRNEQFF.

The chain combines TRBV28 with TRBJ2-4; D unresolved. Germline V gene sequence: CDR1 MDHEN, CDR2 SYDVKM. The CDR3 contains 14 residues. V was clipped by 6 bases and J by 0 bases, with 9 bases between them. CDR3 coding DNA: TGTGCCAGCAGGAAAAGATTAGCCAAAAACATTCAGTACTTC. Protein sequence: CASRKRLAKNIQYF.

This chain connects TRBV25-1 to TRBJ2-6; perhaps TRBD1 as D (6 bases). This CDR3 is built from 17 residues. The V end lost 5 bases, the J end lost 0 bases, and 14 bases lay between the germline ends. Germline CDR1 reads MGHDK; CDR2 reads SYGVNS. CDR3 sequence: CASSPLGHDSGANVLTF. The CDR3 coding sequence is TGTGCCAGCAGTCCACTGGGACACGACTCTGGGGCCAACGTCCTGACTTTC.

This clone was counted between two and nine times. The chain employs TRBV6-5 and TRBJ2-5; TRBD1 agrees at 7 bases. Unmatched junction bases numbered 7, after V lost 2 bases and J lost 4 bases. Looked up from germline, CDR1 is MNHEY and CDR2 is SVGAGI. The CDR3 has 15 amino acids. CDR3 in amino acids: CASSYRGPRGETQYF. CDR3 DNA: TGTGCCAGCAGTTACAGGGGGCCCAGAGGAGAGACCCAGTACTTC.

CDR3 sequence: CASSLTGQGTYEQYF. As DNA, the CDR3 is TGTGCCAGTAGCCTCACGGGACAGGGGACCTACGAGCAGTACTTC. The chain joins TRBV19 to TRBJ2-7; 10 nucleotides align to TRBD1. Trimming at V came to 6 bases and at J to 2 bases, leaving 7 bases not matched to a gene. This CDR3 has 15 amino acids. CDR1 is LNHDA, CDR2 SQIVND, per germline (reference sequence).

The rearrangement links TRBV7-8 to TRBJ2-1; D unclear. The CDR3 runs to 13 residues. Germline V lookup: CDR1 SGHVS, CDR2 FQNEAQ. Trimming removed 0 bases at V and 9 bases at J, with 9 bases between. CDR3 loop: CASSLALPGEQFF. CDR3 DNA: TGTGCCAGCAGCTTAGCCCTACCGGGTGAGCAGTTCTTC.

This clone was found a few times. A much larger clonotype is one base distant, so this may be a read error. The same CDR3 can be traced to other DNA sequences in this sample. This chain joins TRBV7-9 and TRBJ2-7; no clear D. V dropped 2 bases and J dropped 5 bases, with 4 bases sitting between them. From germline, CDR1 is SEHNR and CDR2 FQNEAQ (reference sequence). The CDR3 totals 11 residues. The CDR3 region has the DNA TGTGCCAGCAGCTTAACGGACGAGCAGTACTTC. Residues: CASSLTDEQYF.

This rearrangement joins TRBV2 to TRBJ2-1; 10 bases fit TRBD2. The CDR3 spans 18 residues. Germline values: CDR1 SNHLY, CDR2 FYNNEI. Losses at the gene ends were 8 bases for V and 13 bases for J; bases not matched to a gene: 26. This CDR3 reads CASQKTRLAGEASRTQFF. In nucleotides, the CDR3 is TGTGCCAGCCAGAAAACCCGTCTAGCGGGAGAAGCAAGCCGAACTCAGTTCTTC. Together with reference TRBV2 and TRBJ2-1, the CDR3 gives the full variable domain: EPEVTQTPSHQVTQMGQEVILRCVPISNHLYFYWYRQILGQKVEFLVSFYNNEISEKSEIFDDQFSVERPDGSNFTLKIRSTKLEDSAMYFCASQKTRLAGEASRTQFFGPGTRLTVL.

The table lists this clone with a count of one. This sequence joins TRBV11-2 and TRBJ1-5; 7 nucleotides line up with TRBD1. This CDR3 spans 17 amino acids. With 1 base clipped from V and 1 base from J, the junction kept 7 bases outside the gene matches. Looked up from germline, CDR1 is SGHAT and CDR2 is FQNNGV. The CDR3 spells CASSLGGGQTSNQPQHF. In nucleotides, the CDR3 is TGTGCCAGCAGCTTAGGGGGGGGACAGACGAGCAATCAGCCCCAGCATTTT.

This chain connects TRBV18 to TRBJ1-3; possible D gene TRBD1, 5 bases. The CDR3 covers 17 residues. V lost 3 bases and J 1 base, leaving 16 bases between the germline ends. Germline V lookup: CDR1 KGHSH, CDR2 LQKENI. In DNA, the CDR3 is TGTGCCAGCTCACCCGGACTCAGGGCCAATTCTGGAAACACCATATATTTT. Translating it yields CASSPGLRANSGNTIYF. Complete variable domain (other parts from reference TRBV18 and TRBJ1-3): NAGVMQNPRHLVRRRGQEARLRCSPMKGHSHVYWYRQLPEEGLKFMVYLQKENIIDESGMPKERFSAEFPKEGPSILRIQQVVRGDSAAYFCASSPGLRANSGNTIYFGEGSWLTVV.

The CDR3 nucleotides are TGTGCCGCCCAACAGGGAAGTTGGCAGCCCCAGCATTTT. This sequence encodes CAAQQGSWQPQHF. The rearrangement joins TRBV10-3 to TRBJ1-5; tentatively, D is TRBD1 (6 bases). This CDR3 spans 13 amino acids. From germline, CDR1 is ENHRY and CDR2 SYGVKD. Trimming removed 11 bases from V and 7 bases from J, with 18 bases in between.

The chain uses TRBV5-1 and TRBJ1-2; D may be TRBD1 (5 bases). The germline V and J ends were trimmed by 4 bases and 4 bases, with 17 bases remaining between them. The CDR3 has 15 amino acids. Germline V gene data show CDR1 as SGHRS and CDR2 as YFSETQ. The CDR3 region has the DNA TGCGCCAGCAGCCCCTCTTTGGGGCTGGCCTATGGCTACACCTTC. As protein: CASSPSLGLAYGYTF. Full variable domain (outside the CDR3, taken from reference TRBV5-1 and TRBJ1-2): KAGVTQTPRYLIKTRGQQVTLSCSPISGHRSVSWYQQTPGQGLQFLFEYFSETQRNKGNFPGRFSGRQFSNSRSEMNVSTLELGDSALYLCASSPSLGLAYGYTFGSGTRLTVV.

The chain has TRBV10-3 and TRBJ1-5; D is uncertain. Germline CDR1 ENHRY, CDR2 SYGVKD. The CDR3 is 14 residues long. The ends were cut back, 5 bases at V and 4 bases at J, with 12 bases in the middle. The CDR3, as DNA: TGTGCCATCAGTAGAGAAATTGTTAATCAGCCCCAGCATTTT. This codes for CAISREIVNQPQHF.

The genes are TRBV28 and TRBJ2-5, with 9 positions matching TRBD1. This CDR3 comprises 15 residues. The V gene end was trimmed by 7 bases and the J gene end by 4 bases; junction bases not matched to a gene: 10. Germline V gene sequence: CDR1 MDHEN, CDR2 SYDVKM. Written as DNA, the CDR3 is TGTGCCAGCAACCTACCGGGACAGGGAGGAGAGACCCAGTACTTC. Its translation: CASNLPGQGGETQYF. The whole variable domain, filled in from reference TRBV28 and TRBJ2-5, reads DVKVTQSSRYLVKRTGEKVFLECVQDMDHENMFWYRQDPGLGLRLIYFSYDVKMKEKGDIPEGYSVSREKKERFSLILESASTNQTSMYLCASNLPGQGGETQYFGPGTRLLVL.

The V gene is TRBV13, the J gene TRBJ2-1; D is uncertain. The V and J ends lost 1 base and 5 bases respectively, with 9 bases between them. Germline V gene data show CDR1 as PRHDT and CDR2 as FYEKMQ (reference sequence). The CDR3 covers 14 residues. The CDR3 region has the DNA TGTGCCAGCAGCTTAGTCCGGCGGAACAATGAGCAGTTCTTC. As protein: CASSLVRRNNEQFF.

The chain has TRBV28 and TRBJ2-5; 8 bases match TRBD2. The germline CDR1 and CDR2 sequences are MDHEN and SYDVKM. Trimming at V came to 6 bases and at J to 5 bases, leaving 14 bases not matched to a gene. The CDR3 extends over 16 amino acids. Here the CDR3 reads CASRTSTLAGRETQYF. CDR3 DNA sequence: TGTGCCAGCAGGACCTCGACTCTAGCGGGTCGGGAGACCCAGTACTTC.

This clone has at least ten counts. This CDR3 is CASSTGGNTEAFF. The DNA of the CDR3 is TGTGCCAGCAGCACCGGGGGCAACACTGAAGCTTTCTTT. The chain couples TRBV5-5 to TRBJ1-1; possibly TRBD1 for D (6 bases). The CDR3 extends over 13 amino acids. Germline V lookup: CDR1 SGHKS, CDR2 YYEKEE (reference sequence). Trimming shortened V by 4 bases and J by 2 bases, and 9 bases separated the two germline ends.